This T cell receptor (beta chain) was sequenced during a study of response to subunit inactivated influenza vaccine. Study observations and caveats: Each seasonal influenza vaccination, the authors suggested, recruits few new T cells.

MiXCR, applied by TCRdb to the RT-PCR reads, yields one record per CDR3 protein. This sample has roughly 700,000 distinct CDR3 sequences, with 15% to 19% found just once. The table lists this clonotype with many counts. As yet, its antigen is unknown. J gave up 8 bases and V 9 bases, and 5 bases lay outside the gene matches. This CDR3 is built from 12 residues. The germline V gene encodes CDR1 SGHTA and CDR2 FQGNSA. Source: PBMCs from blood, taken approximately 13 days after vaccination. The source of this sequence is a man between 45 and 60 years old who received an inactivated influenza vaccine. This rearrangement joins TRBV7-2 to TRBJ2-1; 9 bases align to TRBD2. The CDR3 DNA reads TGTGCCAGGCGGGAGGGGGAGGATGAGCAGTTCTTC. Translated: CARREGEDEQFF.